The 15 T cell receptor beta chains below come from one sample, sequenced in a study of blood T cell repertoires in COVID-19. The assay was immunoSEQ multiplex PCR, and TCRdb's table has in-frame clones only and misses some. The sample lists some 300,000 clones; around 90% were seen once. Sequencing was performed on PBMCs or T cells enriched from blood (not recorded which). The receptors stem from a woman between 18 and 29 years old with acute COVID-19.

V is TRBV10-3 and J is TRBJ1-1; 7 bases align to TRBD1. Unmatched junction bases numbered 6, after V lost 4 bases and J lost 4 bases. Looked up from germline, CDR1 is ENHRY and CDR2 is SYGVKD. This CDR3 has 14 amino acids. This CDR3 is CAISGSTGATEAFF. Here the CDR3 DNA reads TGTGCCATCAGTGGGTCAACAGGGGCCACTGAAGCTTTCTTT.

This chain links TRBV19 with TRBJ2-1, with TRBD2 matching 13 bases. This CDR3 comprises 15 residues. J gave up 8 bases and V 6 bases, and 7 bases lay outside the gene matches. The germline V gene encodes CDR1 LNHDA and CDR2 SQIVND (reference sequence). The CDR3 sequence is CASSSLAGGRDEQFF. The CDR3 DNA reads as TGTGCCAGTAGCTCACTAGCGGGAGGGCGGGATGAGCAGTTCTTC.

This sequence joins TRBV7-3 and TRBJ2-5; 7 positions match TRBD2. The CDR3 is made up of 13 amino acids. CDR1 is SGHTA, CDR2 FQGTGA, per germline. The V segment lost 2 bases and the J segment 5 bases; nucleotides outside the gene matches: 2. CDR3: CASSLGGGETQYF. CDR3 coding DNA: TGTGCCAGCAGCTTAGGGGGAGGGGAGACCCAGTACTTC.

The chain employs TRBV5-1 and TRBJ2-2; D is undetermined. The germline gives CDR1 SGHRS, CDR2 YFSETQ. This CDR3 is 15 amino acids long. V lost 0 bases, J lost 0 bases, and 6 bases lay in between. CDR3 coding DNA: TGCGCCAGCAGCTTGGGAGTCGCGAACACCGGGGAGCTGTTTTTT. Protein product: CASSLGVANTGELFF.

V gene TRBV28 combines with J gene TRBJ1-4; tentatively, D is TRBD1 (5 bases). V was pared by 1 base and J by 7 bases, with 13 bases between. CDR3 length: 15 amino acids. In germline, CDR1 is MDHEN, CDR2 SYDVKM. In DNA form, the CDR3 reads TGTGCCAGCAGTTTATTGTCCGGGGGAGGTGAAAAACTGTTTTTT. Amino acid sequence: CASSLLSGGGEKLFF.

The chain couples TRBV10-3 to TRBJ1-6, with 8 bases matching TRBD1. The V gene end was trimmed by 6 bases and the J gene end by 7 bases; junction bases not matched to a gene: 8. Germline CDR1 and CDR2: ENHRY and SYGVKD. There are 15 residues in the CDR3. The CDR3 loop is CAISTGTGRNSPLHF. DNA of the CDR3: TGTGCCATCAGCACCGGGACAGGCCGAAATTCACCCCTCCACTTT.

V and J are TRBV11-3 and TRBJ1-1; possibly TRBD1 for D (5 bases). The germline V and J ends were trimmed by 4 bases and 5 bases, with 17 bases remaining between them. The CDR3 sequence is 15 residues long. Germline V CDR1 and CDR2: SGHNT, YENEEA. The CDR3 DNA is TGTGCCAGCAGCTCCCAGGACAACGCGGGGACTGAAGCTTTCTTT. Amino acids: CASSSQDNAGTEAFF.

The CDR3 loop reads CASSGDYRGAGNTIYF. The CDR3 DNA reads as TGTGCCAGCAGTGGTGATTACAGGGGCGCTGGAAACACCATATATTTT. The genes are TRBV6-1 and TRBJ1-3; TRBD1 matches at 7 bases. CDR1 and CDR2 (germline): MNHNS, SASEGT. The CDR3 extends over 16 amino acids. V shed 4 bases and J 2 bases; nucleotides not matched to a gene: 8.

This clone turned up a few times. The J gene is TRBJ1-6, the V gene TRBV11-3; no firm D call. Trimming took off 3 bases at V and 5 bases at J, with 8 bases between the two ends. Germline CDR1 reads SGHNT; CDR2 reads YENEEA. The CDR3 is 14 amino acids. CDR3 DNA sequence: TGTGCCAGCAGCTTCAGGCACGATAATTCACCCCTCCACTTT. Amino acids: CASSFRHDNSPLHF.

This chain connects TRBV28 to TRBJ2-1; 9 nucleotides line up with TRBD2. Germline assignment: CDR1 MDHEN and CDR2 SYDVKM. The CDR3 loop spans 13 amino acids. The trim removed 6 bases at V and 9 bases at J, leaving 6 bases unmatched. DNA of the CDR3: TGTGCCAGCAGGTTAGCGGGAGCTGGTGAGCAGTTCTTC. As protein: CASRLAGAGEQFF.

The CDR3: CATGPGVPPDTQYF. In nucleotides, the CDR3 is TGTGCCACCGGCCCCGGGGTCCCCCCAGATACGCAGTATTTT. The V and J genes are TRBV24-1 and TRBJ2-3; a possible D gene is TRBD2 (5 bases). The CDR3 runs 14 residues. CDR1 is KGHDR, CDR2 SFDVKD, per germline. V was clipped by 9 bases and J by 4 bases, with 16 bases between them.

The chain is built from TRBV20-1 and TRBJ2-5; TRBD2 agrees at 7 bases. V lost 4 bases to trimming and J lost 4 bases; unmatched junction nucleotides: 12. This CDR3 contains 15 residues. Germline CDR1 reads DFQATT; CDR2 reads SNEGSKA (reference sequence). CDR3: CSAIESSGLGETQYF. The DNA of the CDR3 is TGCAGTGCTATTGAGTCTAGCGGTTTGGGAGAGACCCAGTACTTC.

The rearrangement joins TRBV7-3 to TRBJ2-3, with 8 bases identical to TRBD1. Trimming cost V 5 bases and J 1 base; bases outside gene matches: 2. The germline V gene encodes CDR1 SGHTA and CDR2 FQGTGA. This CDR3 spans 14 amino acids. The CDR3 loop reads CASSTTGGTDTQYF. CDR3 nucleotides: TGTGCCAGCAGCACGACAGGGGGCACAGATACGCAGTATTTT.

V is TRBV9 and J is TRBJ2-7, with 10 bases aligning to TRBD1. The CDR3 sequence is 12 residues long. CDR1 is SGDLS and CDR2 is YYNGEE in the germline V gene. J was trimmed by 7 bases and V by 10 bases; bases with no gene match: 8. CDR3 region: CAAGTGDGEQYF. The CDR3 region has the DNA TGTGCCGCAGGGACAGGGGACGGGGAGCAGTACTTC.

As regards this clone: This sample also contains other DNA sequences that code for the same CDR3. CDR3 sequence (DNA): TGTGCCAGCAGCTTAGATCACAGGGGAGAGACCCAGTACTTC. Translation gives CASSLDHRGETQYF. The chain uses TRBV11-3 and TRBJ2-5, with 7 nucleotides matching TRBD1. This CDR3 comprises 14 residues. The germline CDR1 and CDR2 sequences are SGHNT and YENEEA. V shed 0 bases, J shed 4 bases, and the junction held 2 bases outside the gene matches.